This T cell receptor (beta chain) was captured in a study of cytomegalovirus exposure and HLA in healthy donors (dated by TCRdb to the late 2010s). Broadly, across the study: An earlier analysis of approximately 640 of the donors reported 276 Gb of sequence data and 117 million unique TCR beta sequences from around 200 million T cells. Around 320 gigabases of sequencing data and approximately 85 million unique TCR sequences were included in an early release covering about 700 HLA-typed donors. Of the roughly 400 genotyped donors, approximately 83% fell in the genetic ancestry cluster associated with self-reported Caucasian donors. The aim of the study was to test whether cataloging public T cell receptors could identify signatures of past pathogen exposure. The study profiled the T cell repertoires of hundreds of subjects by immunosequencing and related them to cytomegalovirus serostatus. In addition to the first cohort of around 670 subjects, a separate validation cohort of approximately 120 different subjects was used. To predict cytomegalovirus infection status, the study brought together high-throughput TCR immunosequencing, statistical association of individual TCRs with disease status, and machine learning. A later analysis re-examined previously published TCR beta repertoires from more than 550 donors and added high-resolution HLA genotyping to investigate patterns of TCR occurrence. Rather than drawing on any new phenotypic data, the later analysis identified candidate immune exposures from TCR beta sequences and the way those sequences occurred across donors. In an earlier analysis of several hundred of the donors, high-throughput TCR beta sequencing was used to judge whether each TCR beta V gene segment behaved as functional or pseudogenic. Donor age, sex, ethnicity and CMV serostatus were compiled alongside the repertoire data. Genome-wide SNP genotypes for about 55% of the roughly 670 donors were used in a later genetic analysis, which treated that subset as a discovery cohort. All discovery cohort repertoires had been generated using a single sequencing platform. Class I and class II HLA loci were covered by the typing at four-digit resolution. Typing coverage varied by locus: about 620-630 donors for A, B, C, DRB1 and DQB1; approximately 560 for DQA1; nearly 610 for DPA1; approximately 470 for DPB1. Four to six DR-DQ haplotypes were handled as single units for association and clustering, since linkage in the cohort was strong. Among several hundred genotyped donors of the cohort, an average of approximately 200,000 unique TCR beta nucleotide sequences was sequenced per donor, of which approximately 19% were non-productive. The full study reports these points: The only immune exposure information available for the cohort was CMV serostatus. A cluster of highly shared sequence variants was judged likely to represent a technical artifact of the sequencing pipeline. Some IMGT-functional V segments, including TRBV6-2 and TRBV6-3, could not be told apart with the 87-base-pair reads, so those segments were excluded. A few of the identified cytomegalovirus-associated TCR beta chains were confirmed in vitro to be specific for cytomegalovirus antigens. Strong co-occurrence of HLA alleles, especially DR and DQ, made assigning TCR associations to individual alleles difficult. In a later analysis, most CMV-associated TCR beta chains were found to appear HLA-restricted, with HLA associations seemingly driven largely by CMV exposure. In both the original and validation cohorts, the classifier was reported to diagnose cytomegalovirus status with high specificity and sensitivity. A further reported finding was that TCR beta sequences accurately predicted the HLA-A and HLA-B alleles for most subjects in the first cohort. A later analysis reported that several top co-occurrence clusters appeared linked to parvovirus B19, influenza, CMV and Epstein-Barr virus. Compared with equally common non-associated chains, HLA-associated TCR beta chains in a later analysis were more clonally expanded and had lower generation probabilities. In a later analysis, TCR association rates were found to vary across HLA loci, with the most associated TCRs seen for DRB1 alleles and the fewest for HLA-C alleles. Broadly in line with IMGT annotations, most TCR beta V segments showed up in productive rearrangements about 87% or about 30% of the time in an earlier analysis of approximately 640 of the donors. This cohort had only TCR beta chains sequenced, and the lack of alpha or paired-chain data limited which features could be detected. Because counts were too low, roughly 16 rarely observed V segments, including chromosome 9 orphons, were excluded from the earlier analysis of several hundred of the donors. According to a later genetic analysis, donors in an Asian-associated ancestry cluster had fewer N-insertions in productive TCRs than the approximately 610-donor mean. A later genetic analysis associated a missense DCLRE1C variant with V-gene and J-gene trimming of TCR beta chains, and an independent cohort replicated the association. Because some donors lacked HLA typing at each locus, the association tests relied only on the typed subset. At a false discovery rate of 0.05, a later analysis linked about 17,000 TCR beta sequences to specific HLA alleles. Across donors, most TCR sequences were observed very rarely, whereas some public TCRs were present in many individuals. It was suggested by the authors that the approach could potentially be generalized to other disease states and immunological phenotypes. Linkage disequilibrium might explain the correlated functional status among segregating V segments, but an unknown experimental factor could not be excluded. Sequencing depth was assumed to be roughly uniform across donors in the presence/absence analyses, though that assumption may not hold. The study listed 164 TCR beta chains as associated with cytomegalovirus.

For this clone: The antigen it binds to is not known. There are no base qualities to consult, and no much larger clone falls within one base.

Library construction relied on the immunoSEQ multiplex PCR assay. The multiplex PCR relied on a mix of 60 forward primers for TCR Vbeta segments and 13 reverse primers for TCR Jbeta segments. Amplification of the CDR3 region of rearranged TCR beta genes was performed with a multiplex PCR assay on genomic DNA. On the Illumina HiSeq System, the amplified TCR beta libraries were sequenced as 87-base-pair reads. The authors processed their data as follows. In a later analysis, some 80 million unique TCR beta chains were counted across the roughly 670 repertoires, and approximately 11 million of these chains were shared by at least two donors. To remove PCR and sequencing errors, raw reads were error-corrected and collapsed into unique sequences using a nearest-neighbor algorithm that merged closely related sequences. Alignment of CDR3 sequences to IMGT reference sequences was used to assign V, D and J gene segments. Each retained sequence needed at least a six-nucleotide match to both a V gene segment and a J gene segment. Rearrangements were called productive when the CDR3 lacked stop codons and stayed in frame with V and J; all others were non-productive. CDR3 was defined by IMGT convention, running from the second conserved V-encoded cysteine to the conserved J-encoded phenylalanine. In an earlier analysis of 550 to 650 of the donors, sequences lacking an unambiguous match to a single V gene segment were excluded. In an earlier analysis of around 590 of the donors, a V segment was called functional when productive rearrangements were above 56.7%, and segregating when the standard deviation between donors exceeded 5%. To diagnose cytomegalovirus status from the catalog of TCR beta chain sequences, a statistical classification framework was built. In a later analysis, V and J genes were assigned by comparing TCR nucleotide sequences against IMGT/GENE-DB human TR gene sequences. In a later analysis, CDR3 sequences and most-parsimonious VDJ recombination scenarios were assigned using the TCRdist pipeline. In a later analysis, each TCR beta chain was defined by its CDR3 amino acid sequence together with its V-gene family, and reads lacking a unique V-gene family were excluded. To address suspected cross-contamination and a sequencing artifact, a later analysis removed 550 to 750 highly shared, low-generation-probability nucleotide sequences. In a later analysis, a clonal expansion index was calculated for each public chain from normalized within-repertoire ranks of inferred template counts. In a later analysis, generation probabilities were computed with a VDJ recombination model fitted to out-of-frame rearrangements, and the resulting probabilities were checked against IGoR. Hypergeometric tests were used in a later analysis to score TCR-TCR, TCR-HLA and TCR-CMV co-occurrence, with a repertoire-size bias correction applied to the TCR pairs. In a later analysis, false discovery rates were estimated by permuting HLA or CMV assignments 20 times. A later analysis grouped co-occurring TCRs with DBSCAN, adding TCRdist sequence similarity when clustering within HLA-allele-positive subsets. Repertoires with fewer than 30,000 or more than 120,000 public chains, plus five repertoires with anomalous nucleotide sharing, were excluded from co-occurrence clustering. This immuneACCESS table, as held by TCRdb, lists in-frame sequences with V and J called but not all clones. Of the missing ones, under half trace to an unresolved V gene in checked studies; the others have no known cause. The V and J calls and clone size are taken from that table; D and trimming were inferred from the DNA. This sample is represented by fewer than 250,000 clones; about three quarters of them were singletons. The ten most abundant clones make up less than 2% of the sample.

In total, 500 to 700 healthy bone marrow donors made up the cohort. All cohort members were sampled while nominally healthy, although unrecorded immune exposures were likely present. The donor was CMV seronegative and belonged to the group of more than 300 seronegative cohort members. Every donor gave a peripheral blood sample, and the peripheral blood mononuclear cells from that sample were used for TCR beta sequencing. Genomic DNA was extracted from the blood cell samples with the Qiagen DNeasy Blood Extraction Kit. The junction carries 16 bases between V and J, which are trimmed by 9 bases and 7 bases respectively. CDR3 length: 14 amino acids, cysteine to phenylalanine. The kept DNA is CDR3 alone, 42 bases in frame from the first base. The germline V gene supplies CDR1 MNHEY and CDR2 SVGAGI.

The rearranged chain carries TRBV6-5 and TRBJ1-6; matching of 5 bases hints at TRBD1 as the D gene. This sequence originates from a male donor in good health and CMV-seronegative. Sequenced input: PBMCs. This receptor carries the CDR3 CASLGPPGNSPLHF. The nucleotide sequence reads TGTGCCAGTTTGGGGCCCCCTGGAAATTCACCCCTCCACTTT.